This TCR beta chain emerged from a study of OX40 agonist ivuxolimab in advanced cancers. This clone was counted a single time. This CDR3 has 16 residues. With 4 bases clipped from V and 4 bases from J, the junction kept 5 bases outside the gene matches. Germline CDR1 and CDR2: SGHNT and YYREEE (reference sequence). TCRdb's table, derived via immunoSEQ multiplex PCR, lists solely in-frame clones and lacks some. The repertoire consists of approximately 50,000 clones, with 75% to 90% occurring once and the leading ten covering about an eighth. The source of this sequence is an adult with an advanced solid tumor such as melanoma, head and neck, liver or kidney cancer. The specimen was CD4+ or CD8+ T cells sorted from blood, collected in a trial of the OX40 agonist ivuxolimab. The chain has TRBV5-4 and TRBJ2-5, with 15 positions matching TRBD2. This CDR3 is CASSPGLAGGGETQYF. CDR3 in DNA: TGTGCCAGCAGCCCGGGACTAGCGGGAGGAGGAGAGACCCAGTACTTC. Together with reference TRBV5-4 and TRBJ2-5, the CDR3 gives the full variable domain: ETGVTQSPTHLIKTRGQQVTLRCSSQSGHNTVSWYQQALGQGPQFIFQYYREEENGRGNFPPRFSGLQFPNYSSELNVNALELDDSALYLCASSPGLAGGGETQYFGPGTRLLVL.